The 29 T cell receptor beta chains below were found in one sample sequenced in a study of T cell repertoires in cytomegalovirus infection. TCRdb re-analysed the reads in MiXCR, keeping a single row per CDR3 protein. Of roughly 120,000 distinct CDR3 sequences listed, over 30% were seen once; the top ten hold 40% to 45%. For these TCRs, the target antigens are not known. Sequencing used CD8+ T cells from cultured PBMCs, obtained from culture after CMV antigen stimulation. The receptors originated from a human donor in good health (CMV status not recorded). Some clones in this sample may be carry-over from other donors' samples.

The sample holds many counts of this clonotype. The chain couples TRBV27 to TRBJ1-2; 7 bases fit TRBD1. CDR3 length: 12 amino acids. With V trimmed by 10 bases and J by 3 bases, 5 bases remained unmatched. Germline V gene sequence: CDR1 MNHEY, CDR2 SMNVEV (reference sequence). CDR3 sequence reads: CATFRGDYGYTF. As DNA, the CDR3 is TGTGCCACCTTCAGGGGGGACTATGGCTACACCTTC.

This clonotype was seen a handful of times. V and J are TRBV27 and TRBJ1-6, with a weak D call TRBD1 (5 bases). The CDR3 covers 18 residues. Germline CDR1 reads MNHEY; CDR2 reads SMNVEV (reference sequence). Trimming pared 0 bases from V and 0 bases from J, leaving 12 bases between. CDR3 nucleotide sequence: TGTGCCAGCAGTTTATCCAGGGTTAGGAGCTCCTATAATTCACCCCTCCACTTT. Protein product: CASSLSRVRSSYNSPLHF.

In its sample, this clonotype was seen a few times. The chain combines TRBV6-5 with TRBJ2-7; TRBD2 is a possible D gene (6 bases). Trimming took 2 bases from V and 6 from J, leaving 11 bases between them. Germline V gives CDR1 MNHEY, CDR2 SVGAGI. The CDR3 is 13 residues long. The CDR3 DNA is TGTGCCAGCAGTTACGGGGAGGTAGGCGAGCAGTACTTC. Amino acid sequence: CASSYGEVGEQYF.

The DNA of the CDR3 is TGTGCCAGCAGTGTCGACAGGGCCACTGAAGCTTTCTTT. This codes for CASSVDRATEAFF. This rearrangement joins TRBV27 to TRBJ1-1, with 7 positions matching TRBD1. Germline CDR1 MNHEY, CDR2 SMNVEV (reference sequence). The CDR3 spans 13 residues. Losses at the gene ends were 5 bases for V and 4 bases for J; bases not matched to a gene: 4.

The chain has TRBV9 and TRBJ2-1; 9 bases map to TRBD1. The CDR3 has 15 residues. Per germline, CDR1 SGDLS and CDR2 YYNGEE. V was pared by 4 bases and J by 6 bases, with 8 bases of the junction left unmatched. The CDR3 reads CASSHLGTGLNEQFF. CDR3 nucleotide sequence: TGTGCCAGCAGCCACCTCGGGACAGGGCTCAATGAGCAGTTCTTC.

This clonotype was detected a few times. The V call is TRBV5-4, the J call TRBJ1-6, with 7 bases fitting TRBD1. Germline-derived CDR1 and CDR2 are SGHNT and YYREEE (reference sequence). V was clipped by 2 bases and J by 7 bases; unmatched bases: 3. This CDR3 has 14 amino acids. CDR3 region: CASSLGGANSPLHF. DNA for the CDR3: TGTGCCAGCAGCTTAGGGGGCGCGAATTCACCCCTCCACTTT.

The chain combines TRBV6-5 with TRBJ2-7; 7 bases fit TRBD1. The CDR3 has 14 amino acids. The germline V gene has CDR1 MNHEY and CDR2 SVGAGI. V was pared by 5 bases and J by 5 bases, with 9 bases of the junction left unmatched. Written as DNA, the CDR3 is TGTGCCAGCAGTGGTAGATCGACAGGGAACGAGCAGTACTTC. This gives the protein CASSGRSTGNEQYF.

This clonotype was counted once. The CDR3 DNA reads TGTGCCAGCAGCTTAGACCGGACAGGATACAACTATGGCTACACCTTC. Translating gives CASSLDRTGYNYGYTF. The chain is built from TRBV13 and TRBJ1-2, with 7 bases matching TRBD1. The V gene's germline CDR1 is PRHDT and CDR2 FYEKMQ (reference sequence). V was pared by 1 base and J by 2 bases, with 7 bases of the junction left unmatched. This CDR3 comprises 16 residues.

The J gene is TRBJ2-2, the V gene TRBV5-6; D may be TRBD1 (5 bases). V shed 2 bases and J shed 2 bases, with 7 bases lying between them. Germline CDR1 and CDR2: SGHDT and YYEEEE. The CDR3 runs to 14 residues. The CDR3 is CASSFQGNTGELFF. Here the CDR3 DNA reads TGTGCCAGCAGCTTTCAGGGAAACACCGGGGAGCTGTTTTTT. The complete variable domain, with remaining parts taken from reference TRBV5-6 and TRBJ2-2, reads DAGVTQSPTHLIKTRGQQVTLRCSPKSGHDTVSWYQQALGQGPQFIFQYYEEEERQRGNFPDRFSGHQFPNYSSELNVNALLLGDSALYLCASSFQGNTGELFFGEGSRLTVL.

The genes are TRBV27 and TRBJ1-4, with TRBD1 as a possible D gene (6 bases). V lost 6 bases, J lost 4 bases, and 9 bases lay in between. This CDR3 contains 13 residues. Looked up from germline, CDR1 is MNHEY and CDR2 is SMNVEV (reference sequence). The CDR3, as DNA: TGTGCCAGCAGACGACAGGATAATGAAAAACTGTTTTTT. It codes for CASRRQDNEKLFF.

The chain combines TRBV7-2 with TRBJ2-4; D gene unclear. CDR3 size: 18 residues. The V end lost 5 bases, the J end lost 1 base, and 21 bases lay between the germline ends. Germline CDR1 SGHTA, CDR2 FQGNSA. The CDR3 here is CASSPPKRPLVAKNIQYF. Written as DNA, the CDR3 is TGTGCCAGCAGCCCCCCAAAGCGTCCCCTGGTGGCCAAAAACATTCAGTACTTC.

This clonotype showed up just a few times. V and J are TRBV12-3 or TRBV12-4 and TRBJ1-2, with D unclear. CDR3 length: 15 amino acids. V was clipped by 6 bases and J by 4 bases, with 18 bases between them. The CDR3 nucleotides are TGTGCCAGCAGCGATAACCCCACAGATCCCTATGGCTACACCTTC. Amino acids: CASSDNPTDPYGYTF.

The chain is built from TRBV11-2 and TRBJ2-7; 7 bases are shared with TRBD1. From germline, CDR1 is SGHAT and CDR2 FQNNGV. The trim removed 3 bases at V and 2 bases at J, leaving 1 base unmatched. The CDR3 length is 13 residues. The DNA of the CDR3 is TGTGCCAGCAGCTTTCAGGGGGCCTACGAGCAGTACTTC. Its translation: CASSFQGAYEQYF.

This clonotype was found a few times. The germline gene is not matched at one end of the junction; a read error may be the cause. The chain carries TRBV7-7 and TRBJ2-7; D not resolved. The germline CDR1 and CDR2 sequences are SSHAT and FNYEAQ (reference sequence). The CDR3 consists of 14 residues. DNA of the CDR3: TGTGCTAGCAGCCCCCGCGGAATGTCCTACGAGCAGTACTTC. Protein product: CASSPRGMSYEQYF. Together with reference TRBV7-7 and TRBJ2-7, the CDR3 gives the full variable domain: GAGVSQSPRYKVTKRGQDVTLRCDPISSHATLYWYQQALGQGPEFLTYFNYEAQPDKSGLPSDRFSAERPEGSISTLTIQRTEQRDSAMYRCASSPRGMSYEQYFGPGTRLTVT.

The chain links TRBV29-1 to TRBJ2-2; D remains unclear. This CDR3 contains 12 residues. Trimming took off 4 bases at V and 0 bases at J, with 3 bases between the two ends. Germline CDR1 reads SQVTM; CDR2 reads ANQGSEA. The CDR3 protein is CSVGPNTGELFF. The CDR3 region has the DNA TGCAGCGTTGGCCCGAACACCGGGGAGCTGTTTTTT.

The chain carries TRBV9 and TRBJ1-5; tentatively, D is TRBD1 (6 bases). CDR1 and CDR2 from the germline V gene are SGDLS and YYNGEE. Trimming removed 2 bases at V and 2 bases at J, with 11 bases between. The CDR3 consists of 15 residues. The CDR3 DNA reads as TGTGCCAGCAGCGTGTGGGGGCTGGGCAATCAGCCCCAGCATTTT. Amino acids: CASSVWGLGNQPQHF.

V is TRBV5-6 and J is TRBJ2-5, with 9 bases matching TRBD2. From germline, CDR1 is SGHDT and CDR2 YYEEEE. The CDR3 has 15 amino acids. Trimming removed 0 bases from V and 5 bases from J; junction bases left unmatched: 5. Here the CDR3 reads CASSLAATSGETQYF. As DNA, the CDR3 is TGTGCCAGCAGCTTGGCCGCGACTAGCGGTGAGACCCAGTACTTC.

The chain carries TRBV3-1 and TRBJ1-5; D call uncertain. The germline V gene has CDR1 LGHDT and CDR2 YNNKEL (reference sequence). This CDR3 comprises 14 residues. V dropped 1 base and J dropped 3 bases, with 7 bases sitting between them. The CDR3 sequence is CASSQGEDNQPQHF. The CDR3 DNA follows: TGTGCCAGCAGCCAAGGCGAGGACAATCAGCCCCAGCATTTT.

This clonotype was seen only a few times. This chain uses TRBV11-2 with TRBJ2-3; no reliable D call. The CDR3 contains 17 residues. Germline V gives CDR1 SGHAT, CDR2 FQNNGV. The V gene lost 5 bases and the J gene lost 0 bases, with 18 bases spanning the gap. CDR3 in DNA: TGTGCCAGCAGCCAGACCCTTCCGGATCCCAGCACAGATACGCAGTATTTT. This translates into CASSQTLPDPSTDTQYF.

In its sample, this clonotype was seen a few times. V gene TRBV6-2 or TRBV6-3 combines with J gene TRBJ2-2; D is ambiguous. Trimming took 2 bases from V and 4 from J, leaving 17 bases between them. Germline lookup yields CDR1 MNHEY and CDR2 SVGEGT. CDR3 length equals 17 residues. CDR3 region: CASSYRLSSTFTGELFF. As DNA, the CDR3 is TGTGCCAGCAGTTACCGGTTGAGCAGTACTTTCACCGGGGAGCTGTTTTTT.

This clonotype turned up a few times. This chain joins TRBV6-5 and TRBJ2-3, with D tentatively TRBD2 (5 bases). The germline V gene has CDR1 MNHEY and CDR2 SVGAGI. The ends were cut back, 0 bases at V and 4 bases at J, with 14 bases in the middle. The CDR3 length is 16 residues. CDR3 nucleotides: TGTGCCAGCAGTTACTCTGTCCCGGGGTACGCAGATACGCAGTATTTT. Encoded protein: CASSYSVPGYADTQYF.

This clonotype was seen a few times. The chain carries TRBV6-1 and TRBJ1-2; the D is unclear. CDR3 length: 15 residues. V was shortened by 3 bases and J by 8 bases, with 19 bases between the two germline ends. Germline V lookup: CDR1 MNHNS, CDR2 SASEGT. CDR3 sequence reads: CASSDGSGFSGGYTF. The CDR3 DNA follows: TGTGCCAGCAGTGATGGATCCGGCTTCAGTGGAGGCTACACCTTC.

V and J are TRBV3-1 and TRBJ2-2; a possible D gene is TRBD2 (6 bases). CDR1 is LGHDT and CDR2 is YNNKEL in the germline V gene (reference sequence). Deletions cut 2 bases from V and 3 bases from J, with 13 bases between. CDR3 length: 16 residues. Here the CDR3 reads CASSQPLWGDTGELFF. In nucleotides, the CDR3 is TGTGCCAGCAGCCAACCCCTCTGGGGGGACACCGGGGAGCTGTTTTTT.

The chain is built from TRBV5-6 and TRBJ2-7, with D perhaps TRBD1 or TRBD2 (5 bases each). V lost 7 bases, J lost 1 base, and 12 bases lay in between. CDR3 length equals 13 residues. The germline V gene has CDR1 SGHDT and CDR2 YYEEEE. In DNA form, the CDR3 reads TGTGCCAGCCGGGGATGGGGGTCCTACGAGCAGTACTTC. It is translated as CASRGWGSYEQYF.

This chain links TRBV6-1 with TRBJ2-7; TRBD1 matches 9 bases. The CDR3 runs 14 residues. Germline V gives CDR1 MNHNS, CDR2 SASEGT. The J segment lost 6 bases and the V segment lost 4 bases, leaving 7 bases of the junction unmatched. The CDR3 spells CASSADGTGIEQYF. Here the CDR3 DNA reads TGTGCCAGCAGTGCCGATGGGACAGGGATCGAGCAGTACTTC.

The rearrangement joins TRBV5-6 to TRBJ2-1; D unclear. CDR1 is SGHDT, CDR2 YYEEEE, per germline. The CDR3 length is 16 residues. V dropped 0 bases and J dropped 4 bases, with 14 bases sitting between them. CDR3 in DNA: TGTGCCAGCAGCTTGGATGTAGACTTAACTTACAATGAGCAGTTCTTC. The encoded protein is CASSLDVDLTYNEQFF. Full variable domain (missing parts from reference TRBV5-6 and TRBJ2-1): DAGVTQSPTHLIKTRGQQVTLRCSPKSGHDTVSWYQQALGQGPQFIFQYYEEEERQRGNFPDRFSGHQFPNYSSELNVNALLLGDSALYLCASSLDVDLTYNEQFFGPGTRLTVL.

Only one count was recorded for this clonotype. Given a much more abundant clone one base away, this may be a read error. The chain employs TRBV7-4 and TRBJ1-4; D might be TRBD1 (6 bases). Germline assignment: CDR1 SGHVT and CDR2 SQSDAQ. The CDR3 length is 14 residues. The CDR3 loop reads CANSYEGGGEKLFF. DNA of the CDR3: TGTGCCAACAGCTACGAAGGGGGAGGCGAAAAACTGTTTTTT.

There are a few counts of this clonotype. The genes are TRBV4-1 and TRBJ2-7; D perhaps matches TRBD2 (6 bases). Germline V gene lookup returns CDR1 MGHRA and CDR2 YSYEKL. V shed 4 bases and J shed 2 bases, with 15 bases lying between them. This CDR3 is 15 amino acids long. In DNA form, the CDR3 reads TGCGCCAGCAGCCCAGCCCGGACTACCGCCTACGAGCAGTACTTC. Residues: CASSPARTTAYEQYF.

This clonotype has just a few counts. The chain couples TRBV2 to TRBJ1-1, with TRBD1 as a possible D gene (5 bases). From germline, CDR1 is SNHLY and CDR2 FYNNEI. V was pared by 6 bases and J by 0 bases, with 14 bases between. This CDR3 is 15 amino acids long. The CDR3 sequence: CASSLQVSMNTEAFF. Written as DNA, the CDR3 is TGTGCCAGCAGCTTACAGGTTTCGATGAACACTGAAGCTTTCTTT.